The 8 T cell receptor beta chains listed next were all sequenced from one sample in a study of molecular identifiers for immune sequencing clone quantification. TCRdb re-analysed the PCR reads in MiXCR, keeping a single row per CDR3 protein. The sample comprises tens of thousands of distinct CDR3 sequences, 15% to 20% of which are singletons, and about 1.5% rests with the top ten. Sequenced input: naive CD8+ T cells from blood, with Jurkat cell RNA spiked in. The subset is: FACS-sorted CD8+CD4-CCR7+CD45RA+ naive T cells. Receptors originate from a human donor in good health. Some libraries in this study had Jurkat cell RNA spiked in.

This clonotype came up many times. The CDR3 loop is CASCPQASGANVLTF. In DNA form, the CDR3 reads TGTGCCAGCTGCCCCCAGGCTTCTGGGGCCAACGTCCTGACTTTC. The chain recombines TRBV27 with TRBJ2-6; D is undetermined. Deletions cut 8 bases from V and 1 base from J, with 12 bases between. The length of the CDR3 is 15 residues. CDR1 and CDR2 from the germline V gene are MNHEY and SMNVEV (reference sequence).

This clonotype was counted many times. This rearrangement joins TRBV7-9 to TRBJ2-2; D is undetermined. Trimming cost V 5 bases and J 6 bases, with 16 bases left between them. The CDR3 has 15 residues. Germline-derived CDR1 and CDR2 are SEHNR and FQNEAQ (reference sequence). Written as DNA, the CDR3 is TGTGCCAGCAGCGATAATACCTTAGTGGCCGGGGAGCTGTTTTTT. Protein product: CASSDNTLVAGELFF.

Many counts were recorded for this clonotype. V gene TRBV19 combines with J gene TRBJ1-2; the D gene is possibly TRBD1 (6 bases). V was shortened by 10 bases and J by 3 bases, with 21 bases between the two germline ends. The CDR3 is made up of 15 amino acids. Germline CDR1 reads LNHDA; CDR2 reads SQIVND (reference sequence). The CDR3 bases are TGTGCCACCCGGGGGGGACTCGCAGGGGACTATGGCTACACCTTC. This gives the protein CATRGGLAGDYGYTF.

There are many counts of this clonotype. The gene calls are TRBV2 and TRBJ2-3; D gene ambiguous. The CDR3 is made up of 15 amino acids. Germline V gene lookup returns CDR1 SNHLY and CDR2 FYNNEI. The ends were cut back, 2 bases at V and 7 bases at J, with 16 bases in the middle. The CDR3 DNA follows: TGTGCCAGCAGTGAATGGGTCCCACAAAGGAATACGCAGTATTTT. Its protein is CASSEWVPQRNTQYF. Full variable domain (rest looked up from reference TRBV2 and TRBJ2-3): EPEVTQTPSHQVTQMGQEVILRCVPISNHLYFYWYRQILGQKVEFLVSFYNNEISEKSEIFDDQFSVERPDGSNFTLKIRSTKLEDSAMYFCASSEWVPQRNTQYFGPGTRLTVL.

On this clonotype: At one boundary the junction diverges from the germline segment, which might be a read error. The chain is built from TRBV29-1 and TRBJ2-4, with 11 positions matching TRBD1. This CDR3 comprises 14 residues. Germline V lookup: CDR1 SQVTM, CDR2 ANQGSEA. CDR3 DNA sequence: TGCAGCAACGAAGCCGGGACAGGGGGAAACATACAGTACTTC. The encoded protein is CSNEAGTGGNIQYF.

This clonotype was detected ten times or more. CDR3 sequence (DNA): TGTGCCACCGGCGGGGCGGACACAGATACGCAGTATTTT. Protein: CATGGADTDTQYF. The chain couples TRBV10-3 to TRBJ2-3; TRBD2 might be the D (6 bases). The germline V gene has CDR1 ENHRY and CDR2 SYGVKD. The CDR3 spans 13 residues. Trimming took 10 bases from V and 2 from J, leaving 13 bases between them.

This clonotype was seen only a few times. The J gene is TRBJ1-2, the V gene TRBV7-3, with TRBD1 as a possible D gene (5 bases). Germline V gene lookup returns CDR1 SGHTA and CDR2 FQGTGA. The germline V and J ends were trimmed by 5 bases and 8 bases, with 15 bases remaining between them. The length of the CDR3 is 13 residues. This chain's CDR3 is CASSMGLADGYTF. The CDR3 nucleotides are TGTGCCAGCAGCATGGGACTGGCCGACGGCTACACCTTC.

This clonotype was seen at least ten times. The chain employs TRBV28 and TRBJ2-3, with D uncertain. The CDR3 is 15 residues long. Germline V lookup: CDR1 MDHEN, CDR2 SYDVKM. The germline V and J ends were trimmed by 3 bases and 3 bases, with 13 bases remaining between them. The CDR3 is CASSLGAIQTDTQYF. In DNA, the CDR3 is TGTGCCAGCAGTTTGGGTGCGATACAGACAGATACGCAGTATTTT.